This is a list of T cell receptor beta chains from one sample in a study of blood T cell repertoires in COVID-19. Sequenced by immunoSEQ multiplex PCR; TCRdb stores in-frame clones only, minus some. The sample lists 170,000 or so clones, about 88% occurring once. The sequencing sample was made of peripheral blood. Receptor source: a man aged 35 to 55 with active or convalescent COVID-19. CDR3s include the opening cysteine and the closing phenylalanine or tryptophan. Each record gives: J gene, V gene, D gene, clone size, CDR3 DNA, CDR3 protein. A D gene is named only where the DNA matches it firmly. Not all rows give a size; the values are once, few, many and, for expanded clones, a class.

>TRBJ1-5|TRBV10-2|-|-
TGCGCCAGCAGTGAGTCGGGCAGGGGACCTTTTCAGCCCCAGCATTTT
CASSESGRGPFQPQHF
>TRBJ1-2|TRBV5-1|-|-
TGCGCCAGCAGCTTGTATCCCCCAGGGGACTATGGCTACACCTTC
CASSLYPPGDYGYTF
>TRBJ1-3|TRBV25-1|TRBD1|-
TGTGCCAGCAGTGAATGGTACAGGGGTAGTAACACCATATATTTT
CASSEWYRGSNTIYF
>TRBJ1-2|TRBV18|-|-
TGTGCCAGCTCACCAAGTACGGGGTACACCTTC
CASSPSTGYTF
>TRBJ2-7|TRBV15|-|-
TGTGCCACCAGCAGAGATCTTGCAGCGGCCTACGAGCAGTACTTC
CATSRDLAAAYEQYF
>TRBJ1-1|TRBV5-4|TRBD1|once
TGTGCCAGCAGCTCGACAGGGGAGAACACTGAAGCTTTCTTT
CASSSTGENTEAFF
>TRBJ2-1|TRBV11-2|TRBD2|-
TGTGCCAGCAGCCTCGATGCGTGGCGGGGAGGGTACAATGAGCAGTTCTTC
CASSLDAWRGGYNEQFF
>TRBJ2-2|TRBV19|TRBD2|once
TGTGCCAGTAGCCCGGGACTAGCGCCCGGGGAGCTGTTTTTT
CASSPGLAPGELFF
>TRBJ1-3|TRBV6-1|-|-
TGTGCCAGCAGTGAAGCGGTCCGCGGCCACTCTGGAAACACCATATATTTT
CASSEAVRGHSGNTIYF
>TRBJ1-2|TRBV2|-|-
TGTGCCACAGGAGGGTCCGACAGCCGTTCCTCTTTTGGCTACACCTTC
CATGGSDSRSSFGYTF
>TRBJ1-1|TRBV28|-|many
TGTGCCAGCACCCCCCTCGGCACTGAAGCTTTCTTT
CASTPLGTEAFF
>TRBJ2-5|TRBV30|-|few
TGTGCCTGGAGTCAACCAAAAGGGGGACACAACTTC
CAWSQPKGGHNF
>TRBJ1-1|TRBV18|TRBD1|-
TGTGCCAGCTCACCGGGGACAGGGTATACTGAAGCTTTCTTT
CASSPGTGYTEAFF
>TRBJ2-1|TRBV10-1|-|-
TGCGCCAGCAGTACAGGGATTTTCAATGAGCAGTTCTTC
CASSTGIFNEQFF
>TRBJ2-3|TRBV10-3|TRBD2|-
TGTGCCATCAGTGACCGACTAGCGGGGGGAGATACGCAGTATTTT
CAISDRLAGGDTQYF
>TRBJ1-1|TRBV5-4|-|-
TGTGCCAGCAGCTTAACCGGGAGGAACACTGAAGCTTTCTTT
CASSLTGRNTEAFF
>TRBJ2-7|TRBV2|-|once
TGTGCCAGCAGCAGGGCCCACGAGCAGTACTTC
CASSRAHEQYF
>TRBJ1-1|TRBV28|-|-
TGTGCCAGCAGCCCGAACAGGGTTCGCGACACTGAAGCTTTCTTT
CASSPNRVRDTEAFF
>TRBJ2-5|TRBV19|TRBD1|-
TGTGCCAGTAGTACACATCGACAGGGCGGAGAGACCCAGTACTTC
CASSTHRQGGETQYF
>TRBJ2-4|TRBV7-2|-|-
TGTGCCAGCAGCTTATACGGAAACATTCAGTACTTC
CASSLYGNIQYF
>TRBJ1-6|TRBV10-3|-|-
TGTGCCATCAGGTCTCTAGATAATTCACCCCTCCACTTT
CAIRSLDNSPLHF
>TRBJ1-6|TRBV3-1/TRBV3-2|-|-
TGTGCCAGCAGCCAAGGGGGAGGTCGGACCTCACCCCTCCACTTT
CASSQGGGRTSPLHF
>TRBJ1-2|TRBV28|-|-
TGTGCCAGCAGTTTCATGACAGGCGGCTACACCTTC
CASSFMTGGYTF
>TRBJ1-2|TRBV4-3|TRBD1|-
TGCGCCAGCAGCCAAGGGGGGGACAGGGGGTATGGCTACACCTTC
CASSQGGDRGYGYTF
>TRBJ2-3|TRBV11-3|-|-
TGTGCCAGCCAGGCCCAGGGCTTTAGCACAGATACGCAGTATTTT
CASQAQGFSTDTQYF
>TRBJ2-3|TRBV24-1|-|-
TGTGCCACCAGTGCCCGGACTGCTACAGATACGCAGTATTTT
CATSARTATDTQYF
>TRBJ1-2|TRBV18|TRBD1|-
TGTGCCAGCTCACCACCGGGACAGGGAATTAATGGCTACACCTTC
CASSPPGQGINGYTF
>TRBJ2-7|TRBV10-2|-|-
TGCGCCAGCAGTGATTCCCAGGGGGGCTCCTACGAGCAGTACTTC
CASSDSQGGSYEQYF
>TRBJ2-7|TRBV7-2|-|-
TGTGCCAGCAGCCCCCCCCAGGGTAATAAAGACTACGAGCAGTACTTC
CASSPPQGNKDYEQYF
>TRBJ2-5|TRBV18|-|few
TGTGCCAGCTCAACAACTAGAGAAGAGACCCAGTACTTC
CASSTTREETQYF
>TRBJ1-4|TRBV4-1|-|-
TGCGCCAGCAGCCAGCTCGACGGAGAAAATGAAAAACTGTTTTTT
CASSQLDGENEKLFF
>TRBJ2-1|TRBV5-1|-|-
TGCGCCAGCAGCTTAGGACCGGGGGATGAGCAGTTCTTC
CASSLGPGDEQFF
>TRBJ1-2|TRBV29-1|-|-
TGCAGCGTCGTACAGGGTACCGGTGGCTACACCTTC
CSVVQGTGGYTF
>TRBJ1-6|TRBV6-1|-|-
TGTGCCAGCAGTGGGCCCGCGACAGCCGGGAATTCACCCCTCCACTTT
CASSGPATAGNSPLHF
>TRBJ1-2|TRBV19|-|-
TGTGCCAGTAGGACAGCGACGCAGTCTAACTATGGCTACACCTTC
CASRTATQSNYGYTF
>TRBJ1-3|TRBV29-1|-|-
TGCAGCGTTGACCGCAGGACTGGAAACACCATATATTTT
CSVDRRTGNTIYF
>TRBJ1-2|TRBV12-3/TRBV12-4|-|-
TGTGCCAGCAGTTTTAGGGGAGGTGGCTACACCTTC
CASSFRGGGYTF
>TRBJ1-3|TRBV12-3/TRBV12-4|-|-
TGTGCCAGCAGTTCAGGGTTGGGAAACACCATATATTTT
CASSSGLGNTIYF
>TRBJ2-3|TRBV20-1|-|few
TGCAGTGCTTGGCGGGACGATACGCAGTATTTT
CSAWRDDTQYF
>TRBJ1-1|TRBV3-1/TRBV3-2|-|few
TGTGCCAGCAGTTCGACTGGCAGCCAAGAAGCTTTCTTT
CASSSTGSQEAFF
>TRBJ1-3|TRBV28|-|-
TGTGCCAGCAGTTTCTCCGTCCTTGGAAACACCATATATTTT
CASSFSVLGNTIYF
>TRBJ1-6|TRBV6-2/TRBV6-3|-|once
TGTGCCAGCAGTGCCGGTTGGGGAGTCGTAGGACAGCAAAATTCACCCCTCCACTTT
CASSAGWGVVGQQNSPLHF
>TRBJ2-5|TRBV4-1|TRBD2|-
TGCGCCAGCAGCCAAGATCTAAGCGGGGGAGGTGAGACCCAGTACTTC
CASSQDLSGGGETQYF
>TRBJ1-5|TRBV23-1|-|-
TGCGCCAGCAGTCAAAGTCTCGACAGACGTGGTCAGCCCCAGCATTTT
CASSQSLDRRGQPQHF
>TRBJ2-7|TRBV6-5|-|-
TGTGCCAGCAGAGACCCCGCGGGGTCCTACGAGCAGTACTTC
CASRDPAGSYEQYF
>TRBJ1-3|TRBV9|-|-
TGTGCCAGCAGCGCAACAACCTCTGGAAACACCATATATTTT
CASSATTSGNTIYF
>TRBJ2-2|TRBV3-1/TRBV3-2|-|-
TGTGCCAGCAGCCAAGAGGGCACTTTCTACACCGGGGAGCTGTTTTTT
CASSQEGTFYTGELFF
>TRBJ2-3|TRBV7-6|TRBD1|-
TGTGCCAGCAGCTTAGTACCCGCAGGGGGCGCGACAGATACGCAGTATTTT
CASSLVPAGGATDTQYF
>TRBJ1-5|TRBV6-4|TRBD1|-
TGTGCCAGGGTTCCGTCCCCGCGGGACAGCTTTTATAGCAATCAGCCCCAGCATTTT
CARVPSPRDSFYSNQPQHF